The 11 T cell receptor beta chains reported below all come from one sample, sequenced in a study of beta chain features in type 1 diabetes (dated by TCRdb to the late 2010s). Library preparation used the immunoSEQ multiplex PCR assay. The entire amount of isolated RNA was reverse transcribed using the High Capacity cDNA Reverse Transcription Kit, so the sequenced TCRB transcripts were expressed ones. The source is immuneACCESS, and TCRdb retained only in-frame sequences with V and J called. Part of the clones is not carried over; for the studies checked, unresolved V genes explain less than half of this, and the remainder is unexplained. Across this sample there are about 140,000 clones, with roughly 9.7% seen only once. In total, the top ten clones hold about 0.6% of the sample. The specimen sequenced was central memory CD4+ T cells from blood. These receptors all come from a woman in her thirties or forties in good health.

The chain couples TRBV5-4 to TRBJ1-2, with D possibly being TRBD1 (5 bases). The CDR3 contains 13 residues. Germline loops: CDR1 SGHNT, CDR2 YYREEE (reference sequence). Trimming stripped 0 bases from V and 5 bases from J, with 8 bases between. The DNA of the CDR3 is TGTGCCAGCAGCTTGGGGGGCATGTATGGCTACACCTTC. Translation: CASSLGGMYGYTF.

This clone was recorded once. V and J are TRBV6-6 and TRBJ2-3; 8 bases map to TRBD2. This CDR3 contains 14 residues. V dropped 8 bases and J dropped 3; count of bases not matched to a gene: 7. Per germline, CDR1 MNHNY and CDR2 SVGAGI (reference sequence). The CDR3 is CASYGGAETDTQYF. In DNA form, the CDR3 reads TGTGCCAGCTACGGGGGGGCCGAGACAGATACGCAGTATTTT.

The DNA of the CDR3 is TGTGCCATCAGTGAGACTAGCGGGGGGATTCAAGAGACCCAGTACTTC. As protein: CAISETSGGIQETQYF. V usage is TRBV10-3 and J usage is TRBJ2-5; 12 positions agree with TRBD2. With 2 bases clipped from V and 2 bases from J, the junction kept 3 bases outside the gene matches. The CDR3 consists of 16 residues. Germline values: CDR1 ENHRY, CDR2 SYGVKD.

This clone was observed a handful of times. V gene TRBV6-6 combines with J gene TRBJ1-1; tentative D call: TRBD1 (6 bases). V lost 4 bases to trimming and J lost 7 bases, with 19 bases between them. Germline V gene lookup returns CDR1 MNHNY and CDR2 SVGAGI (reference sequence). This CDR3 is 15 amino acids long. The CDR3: CASSFTGTPSGEAFF. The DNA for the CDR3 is TGTGCCAGCAGTTTCACCGGGACACCGTCGGGTGAAGCTTTCTTT.

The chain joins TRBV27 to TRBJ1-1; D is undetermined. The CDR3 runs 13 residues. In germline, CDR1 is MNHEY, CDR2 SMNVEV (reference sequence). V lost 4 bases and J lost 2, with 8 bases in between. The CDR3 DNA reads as TGTGCCAGCAGTTCGCACTTTAACACTGAAGCTTTCTTT. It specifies CASSSHFNTEAFF.

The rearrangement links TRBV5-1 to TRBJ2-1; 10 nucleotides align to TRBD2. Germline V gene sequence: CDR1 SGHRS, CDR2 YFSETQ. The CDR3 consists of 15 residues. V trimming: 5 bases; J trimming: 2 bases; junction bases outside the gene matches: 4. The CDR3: CASREGTSAYNEQFF. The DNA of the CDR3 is TGCGCCAGCAGGGAAGGGACTAGCGCCTACAATGAGCAGTTCTTC.

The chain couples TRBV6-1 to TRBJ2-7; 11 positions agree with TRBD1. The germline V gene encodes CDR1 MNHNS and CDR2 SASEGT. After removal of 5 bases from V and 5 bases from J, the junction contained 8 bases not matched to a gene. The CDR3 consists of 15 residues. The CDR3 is CASSPGQGAIHEQYF. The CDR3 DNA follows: TGTGCCAGCAGTCCCGGACAGGGGGCTATCCACGAGCAGTACTTC.

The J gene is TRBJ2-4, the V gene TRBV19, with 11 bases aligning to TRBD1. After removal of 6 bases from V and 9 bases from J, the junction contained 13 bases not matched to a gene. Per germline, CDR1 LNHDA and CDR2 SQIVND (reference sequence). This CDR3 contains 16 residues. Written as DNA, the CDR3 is TGTGCCAGTAGCGGACTATGGACAGGGGGCGCGGGCATTCAGTACTTC. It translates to CASSGLWTGGAGIQYF.

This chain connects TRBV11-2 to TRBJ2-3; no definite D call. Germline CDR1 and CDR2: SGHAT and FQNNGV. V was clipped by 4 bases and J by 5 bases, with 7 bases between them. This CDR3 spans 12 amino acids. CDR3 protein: CASSSAGDTQYF. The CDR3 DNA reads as TGTGCCAGCAGCTCCGCAGGAGATACGCAGTATTTT.

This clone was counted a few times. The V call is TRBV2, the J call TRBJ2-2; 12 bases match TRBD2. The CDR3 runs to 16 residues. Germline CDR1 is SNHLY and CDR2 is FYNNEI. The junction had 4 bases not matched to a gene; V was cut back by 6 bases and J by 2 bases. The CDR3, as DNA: TGTGCCAGCAGATTACTAGCGGGGGGAAACACCGGGGAGCTGTTTTTT. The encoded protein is CASRLLAGGNTGELFF. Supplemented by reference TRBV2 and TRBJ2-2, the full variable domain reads EPEVTQTPSHQVTQMGQEVILRCVPISNHLYFYWYRQILGQKVEFLVSFYNNEISEKSEIFDDQFSVERPDGSNFTLKIRSTKLEDSAMYFCASRLLAGGNTGELFFGEGSRLTVL.

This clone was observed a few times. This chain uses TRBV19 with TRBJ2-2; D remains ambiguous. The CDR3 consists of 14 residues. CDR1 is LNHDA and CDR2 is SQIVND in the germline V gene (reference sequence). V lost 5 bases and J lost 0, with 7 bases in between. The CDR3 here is CASSVGANTGELFF. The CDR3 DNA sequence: TGTGCCAGTAGTGTCGGAGCGAACACCGGGGAGCTGTTTTTT. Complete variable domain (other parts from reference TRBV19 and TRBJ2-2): DGGITQSPKYLFRKEGQNVTLSCEQNLNHDAMYWYRQDPGQGLRLIYYSQIVNDFQKGDIAEGYSVSREKKESFPLTVTSAQKNPTAFYLCASSVGANTGELFFGEGSRLTVL.